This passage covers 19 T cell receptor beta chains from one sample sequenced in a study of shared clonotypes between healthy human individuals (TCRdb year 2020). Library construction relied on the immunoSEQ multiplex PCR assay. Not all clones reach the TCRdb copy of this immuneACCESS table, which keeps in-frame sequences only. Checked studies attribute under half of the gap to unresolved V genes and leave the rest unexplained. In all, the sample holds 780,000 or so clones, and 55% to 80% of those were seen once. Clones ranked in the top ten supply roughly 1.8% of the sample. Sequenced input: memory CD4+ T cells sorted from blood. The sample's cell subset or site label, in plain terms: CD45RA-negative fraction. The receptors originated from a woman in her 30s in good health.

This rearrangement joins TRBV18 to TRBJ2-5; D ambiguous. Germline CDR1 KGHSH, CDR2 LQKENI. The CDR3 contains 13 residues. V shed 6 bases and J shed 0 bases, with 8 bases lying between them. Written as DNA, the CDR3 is TGTGCCAGCTCGGAGCAGAACCAAGAGACCCAGTACTTC. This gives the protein CASSEQNQETQYF.

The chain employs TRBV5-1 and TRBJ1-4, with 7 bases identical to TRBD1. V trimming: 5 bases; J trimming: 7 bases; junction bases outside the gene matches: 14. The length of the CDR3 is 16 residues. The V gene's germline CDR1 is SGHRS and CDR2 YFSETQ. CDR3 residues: CASRPDRAGRGEKLFF. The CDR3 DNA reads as TGCGCCAGCAGACCCGACAGGGCCGGTCGGGGTGAAAAACTGTTTTTT.

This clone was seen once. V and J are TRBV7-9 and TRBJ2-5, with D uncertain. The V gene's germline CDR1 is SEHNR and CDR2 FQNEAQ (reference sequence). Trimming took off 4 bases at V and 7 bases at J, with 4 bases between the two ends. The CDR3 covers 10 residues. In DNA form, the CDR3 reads TGTGCCAGCAGCTCGGGGACCCAGTACTTC. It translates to CASSSGTQYF.

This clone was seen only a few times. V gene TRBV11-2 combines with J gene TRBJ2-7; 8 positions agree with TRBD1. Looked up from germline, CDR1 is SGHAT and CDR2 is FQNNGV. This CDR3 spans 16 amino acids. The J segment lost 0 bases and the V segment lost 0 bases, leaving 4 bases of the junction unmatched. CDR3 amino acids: CASSLDWTGFSYEQYF. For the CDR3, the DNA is TGTGCCAGCAGCTTAGACTGGACAGGGTTCTCCTACGAGCAGTACTTC.

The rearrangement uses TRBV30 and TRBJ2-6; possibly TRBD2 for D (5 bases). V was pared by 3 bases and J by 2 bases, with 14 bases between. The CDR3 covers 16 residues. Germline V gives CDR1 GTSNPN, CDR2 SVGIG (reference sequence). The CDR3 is CAWRPFSGTGANVLTF. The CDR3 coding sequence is TGTGCCTGGAGACCCTTTTCGGGGACTGGGGCCAACGTCCTGACTTTC.

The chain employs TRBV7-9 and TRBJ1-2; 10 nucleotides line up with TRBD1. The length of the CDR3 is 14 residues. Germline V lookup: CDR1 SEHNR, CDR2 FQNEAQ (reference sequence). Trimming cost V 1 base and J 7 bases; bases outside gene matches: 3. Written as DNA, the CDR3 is TGTGCCAGCAGCTTAGGGGACAGGGGAGGTGGCTACACCTTC. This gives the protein CASSLGDRGGGYTF.

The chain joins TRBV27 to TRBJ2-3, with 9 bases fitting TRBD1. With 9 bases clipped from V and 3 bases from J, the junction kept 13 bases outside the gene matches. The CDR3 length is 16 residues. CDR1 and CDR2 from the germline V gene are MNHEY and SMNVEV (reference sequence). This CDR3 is CASKATGGFLTDTQYF. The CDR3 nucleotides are TGTGCCAGTAAAGCAACAGGGGGCTTTCTAACAGATACGCAGTATTTT.

CDR3 DNA sequence: TGTGCCAGCAGAGGGGACAGAAACACCGGGGAGCTGTTTTTT. Amino acid sequence: CASRGDRNTGELFF. The gene calls are TRBV2 and TRBJ2-2, with TRBD1 identical over 7 bases. Germline lookup yields CDR1 SNHLY and CDR2 FYNNEI. The CDR3 is 14 residues long. The ends lost 6 bases at V and 2 bases at J; junction bases unmatched: 3.

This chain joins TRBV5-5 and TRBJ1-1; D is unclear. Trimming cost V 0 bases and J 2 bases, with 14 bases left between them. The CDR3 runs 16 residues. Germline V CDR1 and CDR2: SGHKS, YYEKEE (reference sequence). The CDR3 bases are TGTGCCAGCAGCTTGGGGGTAACGGGTCTTAACACTGAAGCTTTCTTT. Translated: CASSLGVTGLNTEAFF.

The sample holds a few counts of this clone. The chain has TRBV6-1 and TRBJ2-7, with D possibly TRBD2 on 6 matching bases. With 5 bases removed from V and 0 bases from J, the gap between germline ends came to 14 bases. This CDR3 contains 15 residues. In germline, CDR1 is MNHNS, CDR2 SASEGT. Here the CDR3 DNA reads TGTGCCAGCAGTTCTGGGACTTCTTTCTCCTACGAGCAGTACTTC. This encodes CASSSGTSFSYEQYF.

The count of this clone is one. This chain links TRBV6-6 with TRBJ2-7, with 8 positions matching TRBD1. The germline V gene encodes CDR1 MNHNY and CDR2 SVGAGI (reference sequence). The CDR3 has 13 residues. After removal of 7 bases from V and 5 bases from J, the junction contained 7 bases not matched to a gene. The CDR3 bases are TGTGCCAGCACTTTCGGACAGGGAGACGAGCAGTACTTC. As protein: CASTFGQGDEQYF.

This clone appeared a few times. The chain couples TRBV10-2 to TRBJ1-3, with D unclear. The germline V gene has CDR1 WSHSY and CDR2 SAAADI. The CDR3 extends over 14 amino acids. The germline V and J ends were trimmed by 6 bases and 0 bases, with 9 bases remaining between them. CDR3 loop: CASSEPYSGNTIYF. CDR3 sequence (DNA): TGCGCCAGCAGCGAACCCTACTCTGGAAACACCATATATTTT.

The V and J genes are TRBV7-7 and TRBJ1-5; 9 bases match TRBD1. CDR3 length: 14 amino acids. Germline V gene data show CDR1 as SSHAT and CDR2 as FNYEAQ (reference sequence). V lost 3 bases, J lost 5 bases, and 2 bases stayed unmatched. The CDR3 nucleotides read TGTGCCAGCAGCTTTGGGACAGGGTATCAGCCCCAGCATTTT. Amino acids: CASSFGTGYQPQHF.

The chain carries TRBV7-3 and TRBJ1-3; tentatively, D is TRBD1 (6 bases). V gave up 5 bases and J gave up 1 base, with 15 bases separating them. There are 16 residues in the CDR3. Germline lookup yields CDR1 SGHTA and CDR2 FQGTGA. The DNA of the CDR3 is TGTGCCAGCAGCACCACAGGGACATTGTCTGGAAACACCATATATTTT. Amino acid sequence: CASSTTGTLSGNTIYF.

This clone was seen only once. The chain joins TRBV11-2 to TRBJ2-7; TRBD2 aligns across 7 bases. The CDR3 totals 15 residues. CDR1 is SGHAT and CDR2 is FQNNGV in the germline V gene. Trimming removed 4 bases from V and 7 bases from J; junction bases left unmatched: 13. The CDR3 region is CASSSGPPPAGEQYF. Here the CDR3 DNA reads TGTGCCAGCAGCTCTGGGCCTCCCCCAGCGGGGGAGCAGTACTTC.

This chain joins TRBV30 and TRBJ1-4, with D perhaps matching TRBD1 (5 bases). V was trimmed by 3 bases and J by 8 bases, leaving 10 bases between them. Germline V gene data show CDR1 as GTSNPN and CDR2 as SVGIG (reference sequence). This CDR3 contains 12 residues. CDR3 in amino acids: CAWRQDEEKLFF. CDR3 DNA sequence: TGTGCCTGGAGACAGGACGAGGAAAAACTGTTTTTT.

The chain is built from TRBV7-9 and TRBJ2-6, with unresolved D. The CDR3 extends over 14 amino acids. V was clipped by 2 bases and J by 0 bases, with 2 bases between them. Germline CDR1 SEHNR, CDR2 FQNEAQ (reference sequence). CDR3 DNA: TGTGCCAGCAGCTTAATCTCTGGGGCCAACGTCCTGACTTTC. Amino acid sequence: CASSLISGANVLTF.

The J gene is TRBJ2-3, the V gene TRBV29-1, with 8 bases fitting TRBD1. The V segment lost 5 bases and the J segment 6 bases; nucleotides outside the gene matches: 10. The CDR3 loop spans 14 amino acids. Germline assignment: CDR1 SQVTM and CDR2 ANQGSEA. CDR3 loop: CSVSRTGRLDTQYF. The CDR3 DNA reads TGCAGCGTTTCCAGGACAGGGAGGCTGGATACGCAGTATTTT.

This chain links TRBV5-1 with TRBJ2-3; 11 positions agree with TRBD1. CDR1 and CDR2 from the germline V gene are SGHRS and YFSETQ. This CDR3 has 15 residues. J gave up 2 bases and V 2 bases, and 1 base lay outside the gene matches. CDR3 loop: CASSFGQGATDTQYF. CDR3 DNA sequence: TGCGCCAGCAGCTTTGGACAGGGGGCCACAGATACGCAGTATTTT.